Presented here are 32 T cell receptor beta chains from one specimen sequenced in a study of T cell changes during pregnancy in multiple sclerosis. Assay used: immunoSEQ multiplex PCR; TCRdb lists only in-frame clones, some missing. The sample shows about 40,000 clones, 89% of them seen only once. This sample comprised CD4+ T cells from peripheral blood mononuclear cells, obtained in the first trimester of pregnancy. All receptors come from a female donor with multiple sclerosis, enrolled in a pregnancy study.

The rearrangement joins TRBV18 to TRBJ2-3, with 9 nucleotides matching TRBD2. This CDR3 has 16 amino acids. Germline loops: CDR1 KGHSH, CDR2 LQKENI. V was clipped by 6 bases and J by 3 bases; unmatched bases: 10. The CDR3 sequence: CASSRTTSGTTDTQYF. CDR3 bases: TGTGCCAGCTCCCGTACGACTAGCGGAACGACAGATACGCAGTATTTT.

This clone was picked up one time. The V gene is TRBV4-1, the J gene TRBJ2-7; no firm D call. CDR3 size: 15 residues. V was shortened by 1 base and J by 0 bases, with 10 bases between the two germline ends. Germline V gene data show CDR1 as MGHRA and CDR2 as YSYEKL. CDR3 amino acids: CASSQGEDSSYEQYF. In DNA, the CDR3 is TGCGCCAGCAGCCAAGGCGAGGATAGCTCCTACGAGCAGTACTTC.

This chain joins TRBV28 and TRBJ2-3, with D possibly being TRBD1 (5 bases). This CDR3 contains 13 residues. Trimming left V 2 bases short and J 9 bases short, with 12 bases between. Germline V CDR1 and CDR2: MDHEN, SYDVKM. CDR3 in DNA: TGTGCCAGCAGTTTAGCGGACCCAGGGACGCAGTATTTT. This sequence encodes CASSLADPGTQYF. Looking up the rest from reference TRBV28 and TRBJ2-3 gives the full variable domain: DVKVTQSSRYLVKRTGEKVFLECVQDMDHENMFWYRQDPGLGLRLIYFSYDVKMKEKGDIPEGYSVSREKKERFSLILESASTNQTSMYLCASSLADPGTQYFGPGTRLTVL.

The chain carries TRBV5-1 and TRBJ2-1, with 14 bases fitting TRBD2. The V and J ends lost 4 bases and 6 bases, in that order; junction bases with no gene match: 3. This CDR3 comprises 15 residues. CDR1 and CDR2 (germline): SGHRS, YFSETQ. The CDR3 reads CASSTGLAGVNEQFF. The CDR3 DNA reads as TGCGCCAGCAGCACGGGACTAGCGGGAGTCAATGAGCAGTTCTTC. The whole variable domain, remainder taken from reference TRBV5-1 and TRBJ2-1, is KAGVTQTPRYLIKTRGQQVTLSCSPISGHRSVSWYQQTPGQGLQFLFEYFSETQRNKGNFPGRFSGRQFSNSRSEMNVSTLELGDSALYLCASSTGLAGVNEQFFGPGTRLTVL.

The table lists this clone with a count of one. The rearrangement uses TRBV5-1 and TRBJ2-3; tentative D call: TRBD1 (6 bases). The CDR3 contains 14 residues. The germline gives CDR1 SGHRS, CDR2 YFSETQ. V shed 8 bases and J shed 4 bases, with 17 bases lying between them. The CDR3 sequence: CASNRLGAADTQYF. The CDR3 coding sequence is TGCGCCAGTAACCGTTTGGGGGCTGCAGATACGCAGTATTTT.

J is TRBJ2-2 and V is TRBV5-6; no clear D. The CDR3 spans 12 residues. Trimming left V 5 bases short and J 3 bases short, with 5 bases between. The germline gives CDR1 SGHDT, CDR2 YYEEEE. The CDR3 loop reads CASRIDTGELFF. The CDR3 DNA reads TGTGCCAGCAGAATAGACACCGGGGAGCTGTTTTTT.

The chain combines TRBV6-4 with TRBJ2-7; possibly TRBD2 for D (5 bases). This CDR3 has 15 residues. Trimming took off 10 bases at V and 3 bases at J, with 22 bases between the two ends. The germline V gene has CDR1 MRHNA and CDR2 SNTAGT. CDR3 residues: CAILSLPDGDYEQYF. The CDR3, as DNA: TGTGCCATCCTCTCCCTTCCAGACGGGGACTACGAGCAGTACTTC.

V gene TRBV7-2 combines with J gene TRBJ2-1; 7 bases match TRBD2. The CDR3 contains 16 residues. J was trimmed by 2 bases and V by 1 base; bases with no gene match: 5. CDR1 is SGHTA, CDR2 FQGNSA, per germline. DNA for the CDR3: TGTGCCAGCAGCTTAGAGGCTAGCGGTACCTACAATGAGCAGTTCTTC. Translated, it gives CASSLEASGTYNEQFF.

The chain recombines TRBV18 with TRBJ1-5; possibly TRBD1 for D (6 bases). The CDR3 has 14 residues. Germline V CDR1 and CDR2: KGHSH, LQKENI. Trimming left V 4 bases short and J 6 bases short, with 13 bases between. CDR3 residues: CASSHGTMGQPQHF. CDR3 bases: TGTGCCAGCTCACACGGGACAATGGGTCAGCCCCAGCATTTT.

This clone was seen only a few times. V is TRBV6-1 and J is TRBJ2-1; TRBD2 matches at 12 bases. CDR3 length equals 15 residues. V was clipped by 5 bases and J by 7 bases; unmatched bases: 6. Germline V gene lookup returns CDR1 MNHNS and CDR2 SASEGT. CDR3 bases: TGTGCCAGCAGTCCCCTAGCGGGAGGGACGAATGAGCAGTTCTTC. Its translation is CASSPLAGGTNEQFF.

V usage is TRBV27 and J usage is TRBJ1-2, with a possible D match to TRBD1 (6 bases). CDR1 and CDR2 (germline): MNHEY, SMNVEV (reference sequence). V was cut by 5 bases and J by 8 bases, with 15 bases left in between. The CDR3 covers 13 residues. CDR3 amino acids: CASSRGAGGGYTF. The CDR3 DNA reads TGTGCCAGCAGTCGGGGGGCGGGAGGCGGCTACACCTTC.

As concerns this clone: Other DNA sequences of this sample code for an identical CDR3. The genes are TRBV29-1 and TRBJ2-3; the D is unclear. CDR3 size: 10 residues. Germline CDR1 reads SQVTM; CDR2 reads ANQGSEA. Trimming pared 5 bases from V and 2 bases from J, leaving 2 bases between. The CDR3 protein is CSVYTDTQYF. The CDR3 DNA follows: TGCAGCGTTTACACAGATACGCAGTATTTT.

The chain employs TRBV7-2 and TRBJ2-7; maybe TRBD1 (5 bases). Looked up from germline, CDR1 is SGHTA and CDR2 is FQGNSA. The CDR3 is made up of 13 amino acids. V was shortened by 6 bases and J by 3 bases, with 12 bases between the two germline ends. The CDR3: CASSYTQGYEQYF. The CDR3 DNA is TGTGCCAGCAGTTACACCCAGGGCTACGAGCAGTACTTC.

This chain's CDR3 is CASSRSTGRGGNTQYF. CDR3 nucleotides: TGTGCCAGCAGCCGTTCGACAGGGCGTGGGGGAAATACGCAGTATTTT. The V and J genes are TRBV28 and TRBJ2-3; 7 nucleotides agree with TRBD1. V lost 6 bases, J lost 7 bases, and 16 bases stayed unmatched. This CDR3 is built from 16 residues. From germline, CDR1 is MDHEN and CDR2 SYDVKM. The entire variable domain, with the rest obtained from reference TRBV28 and TRBJ2-3, is as follows: DVKVTQSSRYLVKRTGEKVFLECVQDMDHENMFWYRQDPGLGLRLIYFSYDVKMKEKGDIPEGYSVSREKKERFSLILESASTNQTSMYLCASSRSTGRGGNTQYFGPGTRLTVL.

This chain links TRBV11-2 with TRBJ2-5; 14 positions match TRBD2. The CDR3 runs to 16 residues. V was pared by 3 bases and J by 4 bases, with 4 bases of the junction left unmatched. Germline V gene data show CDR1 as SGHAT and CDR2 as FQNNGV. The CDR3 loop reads CASSLGLAGVPETQYF. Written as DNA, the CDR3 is TGTGCCAGCAGCTTGGGACTAGCGGGAGTACCAGAGACCCAGTACTTC.

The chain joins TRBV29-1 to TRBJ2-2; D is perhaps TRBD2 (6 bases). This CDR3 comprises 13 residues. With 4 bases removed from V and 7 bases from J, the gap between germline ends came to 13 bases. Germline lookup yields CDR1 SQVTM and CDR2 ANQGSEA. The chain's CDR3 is CSVAIWGVGELFF. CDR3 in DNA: TGCAGCGTTGCAATTTGGGGGGTCGGGGAGCTGTTTTTT.

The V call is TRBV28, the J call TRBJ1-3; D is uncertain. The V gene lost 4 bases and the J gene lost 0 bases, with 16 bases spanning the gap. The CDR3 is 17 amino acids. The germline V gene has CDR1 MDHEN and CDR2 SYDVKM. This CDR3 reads CASSSNLAGSSGNTIYF. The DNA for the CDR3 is TGTGCCAGCAGTTCCAACCTAGCCGGGAGCTCTGGAAACACCATATATTTT.

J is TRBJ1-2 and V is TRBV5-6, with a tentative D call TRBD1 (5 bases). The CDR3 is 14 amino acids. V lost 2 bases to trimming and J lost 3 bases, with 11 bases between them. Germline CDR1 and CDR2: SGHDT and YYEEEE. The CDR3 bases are TGTGCCAGCAGCTTAGAGCAGGGATACTATGGCTACACCTTC. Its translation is CASSLEQGYYGYTF.

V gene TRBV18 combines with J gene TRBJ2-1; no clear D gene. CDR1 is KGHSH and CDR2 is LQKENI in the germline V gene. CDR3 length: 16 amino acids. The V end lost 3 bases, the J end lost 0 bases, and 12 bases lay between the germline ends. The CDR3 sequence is CASSPSSALSYNEQFF. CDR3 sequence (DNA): TGTGCCAGCTCACCGTCCAGCGCCCTCTCCTACAATGAGCAGTTCTTC.

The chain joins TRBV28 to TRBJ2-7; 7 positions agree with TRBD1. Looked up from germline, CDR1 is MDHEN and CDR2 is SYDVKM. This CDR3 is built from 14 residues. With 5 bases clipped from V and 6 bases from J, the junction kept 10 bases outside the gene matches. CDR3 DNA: TGTGCCAGCAGTCCCCACGTGGCAGGGGGCGAGCAGTACTTC. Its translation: CASSPHVAGGEQYF. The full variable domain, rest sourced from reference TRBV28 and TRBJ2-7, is DVKVTQSSRYLVKRTGEKVFLECVQDMDHENMFWYRQDPGLGLRLIYFSYDVKMKEKGDIPEGYSVSREKKERFSLILESASTNQTSMYLCASSPHVAGGEQYFGPGTRLTVT.

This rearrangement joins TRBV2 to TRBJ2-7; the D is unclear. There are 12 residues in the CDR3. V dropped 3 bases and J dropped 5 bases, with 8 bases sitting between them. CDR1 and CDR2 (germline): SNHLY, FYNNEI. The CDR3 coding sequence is TGTGCCAGCAGTGAGAGTAGCCACGAGCAGTACTTC. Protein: CASSESSHEQYF.

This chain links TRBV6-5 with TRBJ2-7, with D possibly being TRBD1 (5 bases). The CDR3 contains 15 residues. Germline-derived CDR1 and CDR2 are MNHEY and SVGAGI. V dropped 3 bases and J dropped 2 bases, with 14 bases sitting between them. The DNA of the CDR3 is TGTGCCAGCAGTTATTCGGGTAGGGGTACCTACGAGCAGTACTTC. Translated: CASSYSGRGTYEQYF.

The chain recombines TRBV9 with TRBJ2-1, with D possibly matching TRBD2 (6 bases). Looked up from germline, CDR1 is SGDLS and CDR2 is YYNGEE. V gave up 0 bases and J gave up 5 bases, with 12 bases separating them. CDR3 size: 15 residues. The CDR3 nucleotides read TGTGCCAGCAGCGTAGTCGCTAGCGCGAACAATGAGCAGTTCTTC. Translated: CASSVVASANNEQFF.

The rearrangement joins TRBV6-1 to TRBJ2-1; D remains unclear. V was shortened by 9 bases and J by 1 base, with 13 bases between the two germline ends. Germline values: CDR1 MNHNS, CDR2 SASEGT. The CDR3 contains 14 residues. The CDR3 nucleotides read TGTGCCAGTGGTAGTAGCATGTCCTACAATGAGCAGTTCTTC. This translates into CASGSSMSYNEQFF.

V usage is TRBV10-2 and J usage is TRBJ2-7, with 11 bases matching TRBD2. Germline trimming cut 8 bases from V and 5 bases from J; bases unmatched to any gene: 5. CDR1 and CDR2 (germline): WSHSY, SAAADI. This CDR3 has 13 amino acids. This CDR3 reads CASFSGRANEQYF. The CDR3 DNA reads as TGCGCCAGCTTTAGCGGGAGGGCCAACGAGCAGTACTTC.

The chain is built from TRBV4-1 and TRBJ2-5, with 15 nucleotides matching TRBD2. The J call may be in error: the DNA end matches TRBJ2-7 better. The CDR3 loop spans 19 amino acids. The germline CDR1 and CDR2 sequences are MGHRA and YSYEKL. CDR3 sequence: CASSHPKGTSGGSSYEQYF. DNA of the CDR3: TGCGCCAGCAGCCACCCGAAGGGGACTAGCGGGGGGAGCTCCTACGAGCAGTACTTC.

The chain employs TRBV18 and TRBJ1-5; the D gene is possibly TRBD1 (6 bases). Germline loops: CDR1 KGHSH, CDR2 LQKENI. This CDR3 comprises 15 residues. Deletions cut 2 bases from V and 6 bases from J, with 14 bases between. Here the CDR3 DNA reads TGTGCCAGCTCACCAACCAAATCAGGGGCTCAGCCCCAGCATTTT. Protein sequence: CASSPTKSGAQPQHF.

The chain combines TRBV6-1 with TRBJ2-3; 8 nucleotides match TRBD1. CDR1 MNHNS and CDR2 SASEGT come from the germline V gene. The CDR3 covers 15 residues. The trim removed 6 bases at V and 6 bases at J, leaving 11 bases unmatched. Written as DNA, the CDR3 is TGTGCCAGCAGAGATACCGGGACAGGCCTGGATACGCAGTATTTT. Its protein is CASRDTGTGLDTQYF.

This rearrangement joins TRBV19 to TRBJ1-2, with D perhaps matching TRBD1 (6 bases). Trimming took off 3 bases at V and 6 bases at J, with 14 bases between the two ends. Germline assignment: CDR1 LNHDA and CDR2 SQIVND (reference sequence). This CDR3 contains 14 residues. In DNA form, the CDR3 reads TGTGCCAGTAGTATCCTGGGGGGGCCGGATGGCTACACCTTC. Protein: CASSILGGPDGYTF. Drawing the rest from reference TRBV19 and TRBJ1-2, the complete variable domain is DGGITQSPKYLFRKEGQNVTLSCEQNLNHDAMYWYRQDPGQGLRLIYYSQIVNDFQKGDIAEGYSVSREKKESFPLTVTSAQKNPTAFYLCASSILGGPDGYTFGSGTRLTVV.

In nucleotides, the CDR3 is TGCGCCAGCAGCTACGGACTAGCGGGAGTGAACGAGCAGTACTTC. Protein sequence: CASSYGLAGVNEQYF. The rearrangement joins TRBV5-1 to TRBJ2-7; 13 positions agree with TRBD2. The CDR3 covers 15 residues. Germline trimming cut 3 bases from V and 5 bases from J; bases unmatched to any gene: 5. Germline V gene lookup returns CDR1 SGHRS and CDR2 YFSETQ. Full variable domain (rest looked up from reference TRBV5-1 and TRBJ2-7): KAGVTQTPRYLIKTRGQQVTLSCSPISGHRSVSWYQQTPGQGLQFLFEYFSETQRNKGNFPGRFSGRQFSNSRSEMNVSTLELGDSALYLCASSYGLAGVNEQYFGPGTRLTVT.

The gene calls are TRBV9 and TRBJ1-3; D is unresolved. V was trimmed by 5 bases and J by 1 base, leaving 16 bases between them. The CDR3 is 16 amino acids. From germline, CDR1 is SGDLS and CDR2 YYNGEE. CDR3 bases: TGTGCCAGCAGTCGAGGCAGTTACCTTTCTGGAAACACCATATATTTT. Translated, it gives CASSRGSYLSGNTIYF.

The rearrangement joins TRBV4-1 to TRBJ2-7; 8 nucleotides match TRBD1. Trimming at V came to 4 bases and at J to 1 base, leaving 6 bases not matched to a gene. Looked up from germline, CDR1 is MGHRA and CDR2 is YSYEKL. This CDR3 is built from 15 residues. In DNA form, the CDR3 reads TGCGCCAGCAGCCCGTGGACAGGGCGGTCCTACGAGCAGTACTTC. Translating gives CASSPWTGRSYEQYF.